Below are 2 T cell receptor beta chains sequenced from a single sample in a study of shared clonotypes between healthy human individuals. Only in-frame clones appear in the TCRdb table, and some are missing; sequencing was by immunoSEQ multiplex PCR. The sample shows about 490,000 clones, 76% of them seen only once. The sequenced sample consisted of PBMCs. These receptor sequences come from a woman in her thirties or forties in good health. Some clones in this sample may be carry-over from other donors' samples.

The chain uses TRBV7-9 and TRBJ2-1; 14 bases are a match to TRBD2. Germline CDR1 reads SEHNR; CDR2 reads FQNEAQ (reference sequence). This CDR3 region has 18 residues. With V trimmed by 5 bases and J by 4 bases, 10 bases remained unmatched. The CDR3 protein is CASSRLAGGPGVYNEQFF. The CDR3 DNA reads as TGTGCCAGCAGCCGACTAGCGGGAGGGCCCGGGGTGTACAATGAGCAGTTCTTC.

The chain links TRBV5-8 to TRBJ1-2; a possible D gene is TRBD1 (6 bases). The CDR3 loop spans 15 amino acids. V shed 5 bases and J shed 0 bases, with 14 bases lying between them. Germline CDR1 reads SGHTS; CDR2 reads YDEGEE. Here the CDR3 reads CASSPPWTANYGYTF. CDR3 coding DNA: TGTGCCAGCAGTCCGCCTTGGACAGCTAACTATGGCTACACCTTC. Filled out from reference TRBV5-8 and TRBJ1-2, the complete variable domain reads EAGVTQSPTHLIKTRGQQATLRCSPISGHTSVYWYQQALGLGLQFLLWYDEGEERNRGNFPPRFSGRQFPNYSSELNVNALELEDSALYLCASSPPWTANYGYTFGSGTRLTVV.